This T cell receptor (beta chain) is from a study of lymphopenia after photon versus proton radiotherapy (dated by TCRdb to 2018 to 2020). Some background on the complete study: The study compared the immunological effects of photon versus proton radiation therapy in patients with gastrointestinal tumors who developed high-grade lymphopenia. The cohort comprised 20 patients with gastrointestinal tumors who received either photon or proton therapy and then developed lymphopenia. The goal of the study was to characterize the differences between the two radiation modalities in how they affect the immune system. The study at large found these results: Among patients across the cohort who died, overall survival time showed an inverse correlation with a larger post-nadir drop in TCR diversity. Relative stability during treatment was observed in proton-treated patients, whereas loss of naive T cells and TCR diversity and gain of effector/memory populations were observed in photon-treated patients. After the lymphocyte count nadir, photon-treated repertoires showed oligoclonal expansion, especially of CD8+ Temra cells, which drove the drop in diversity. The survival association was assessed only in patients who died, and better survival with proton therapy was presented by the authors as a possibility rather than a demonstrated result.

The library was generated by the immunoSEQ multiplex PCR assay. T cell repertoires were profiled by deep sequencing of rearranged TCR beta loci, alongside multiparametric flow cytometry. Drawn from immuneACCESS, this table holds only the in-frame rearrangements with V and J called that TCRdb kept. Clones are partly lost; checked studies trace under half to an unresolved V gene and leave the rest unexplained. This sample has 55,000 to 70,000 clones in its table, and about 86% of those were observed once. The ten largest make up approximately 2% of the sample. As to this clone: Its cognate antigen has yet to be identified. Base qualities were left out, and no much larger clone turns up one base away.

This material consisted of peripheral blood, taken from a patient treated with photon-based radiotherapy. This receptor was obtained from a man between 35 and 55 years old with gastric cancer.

The CDR3 reads CASSEPPRTGGAQPQHF. The nucleotides read TGTGCCAGCAGTGAACCTCCCCGGACAGGGGGGGCTCAGCCCCAGCATTTT. The chain is made from TRBV6-4 and TRBJ1-5; TRBD1 lines up with 10 middle nucleotides. From a lookup of the germline V gene, CDR1 and CDR2 are MRHNA and SNTAGT. Taken from cysteine to phenylalanine, the CDR3 has 17 residues. The kept DNA is CDR3 alone, 51 bases in frame from the first base. Here V drops 3 bases and J drops 6 bases, and the junction holds 11 bases not matched to any gene.